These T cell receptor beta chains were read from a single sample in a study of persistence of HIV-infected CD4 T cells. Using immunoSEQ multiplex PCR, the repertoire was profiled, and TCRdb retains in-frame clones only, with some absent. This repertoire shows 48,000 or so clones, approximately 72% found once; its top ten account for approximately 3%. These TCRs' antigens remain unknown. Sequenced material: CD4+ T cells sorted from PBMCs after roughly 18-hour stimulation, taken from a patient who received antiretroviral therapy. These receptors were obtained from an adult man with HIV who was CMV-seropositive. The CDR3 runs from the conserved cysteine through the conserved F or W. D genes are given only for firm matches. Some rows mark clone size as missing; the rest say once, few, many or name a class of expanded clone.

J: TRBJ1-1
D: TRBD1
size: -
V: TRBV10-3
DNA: TGTGCCATCAGTGAACAGACAGGGGGGGAAGCTTTCTTT
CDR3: CAISEQTGGEAFF

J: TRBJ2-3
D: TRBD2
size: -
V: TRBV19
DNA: TGTGCCAGTAGTATAGGTAGCGGGGGGCCGGGAGATACGCAGTATTTT
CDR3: CASSIGSGGPGDTQYF

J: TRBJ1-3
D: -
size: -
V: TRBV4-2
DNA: TGTGCCAGCAGCCAAGGGTGGGAGGACACCATATATTTT
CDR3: CASSQGWEDTIYF

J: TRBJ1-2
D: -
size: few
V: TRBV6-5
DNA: TGTGCCAGCTCCGTTACCGTCAGGACTCAGGGCTACACCTTC
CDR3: CASSVTVRTQGYTF

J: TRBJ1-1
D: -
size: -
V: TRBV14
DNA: TGTGCCAGCAGCCAAGATTACGGAGTTCCTTTCTTT
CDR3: CASSQDYGVPFF

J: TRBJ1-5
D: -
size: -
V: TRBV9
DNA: TGTGCCAGCAGCGTAGCGCAGGGACAGCCCCAGCATTTT
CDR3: CASSVAQGQPQHF

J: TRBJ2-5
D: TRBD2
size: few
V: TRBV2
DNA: TGTGCCAGCAGTCCTCGGACTAGCGGCCGCCGGGAGACCCAGTACTTC
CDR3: CASSPRTSGRRETQYF

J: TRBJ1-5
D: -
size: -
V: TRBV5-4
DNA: TGTGCCAGCAGCTATGACGGAGGGGATCAGCCCCAGCATTTT
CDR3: CASSYDGGDQPQHF

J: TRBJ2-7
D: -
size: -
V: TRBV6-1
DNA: TGTGCCAGCAGTGAGGATGCAGAGTACTACGAGCAGTACTTC
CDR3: CASSEDAEYYEQYF

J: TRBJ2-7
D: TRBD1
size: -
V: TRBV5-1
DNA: TGCGCCAGCAGCTCAGGGACAGGGTTTAGGGAGCAGTACTTC
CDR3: CASSSGTGFREQYF